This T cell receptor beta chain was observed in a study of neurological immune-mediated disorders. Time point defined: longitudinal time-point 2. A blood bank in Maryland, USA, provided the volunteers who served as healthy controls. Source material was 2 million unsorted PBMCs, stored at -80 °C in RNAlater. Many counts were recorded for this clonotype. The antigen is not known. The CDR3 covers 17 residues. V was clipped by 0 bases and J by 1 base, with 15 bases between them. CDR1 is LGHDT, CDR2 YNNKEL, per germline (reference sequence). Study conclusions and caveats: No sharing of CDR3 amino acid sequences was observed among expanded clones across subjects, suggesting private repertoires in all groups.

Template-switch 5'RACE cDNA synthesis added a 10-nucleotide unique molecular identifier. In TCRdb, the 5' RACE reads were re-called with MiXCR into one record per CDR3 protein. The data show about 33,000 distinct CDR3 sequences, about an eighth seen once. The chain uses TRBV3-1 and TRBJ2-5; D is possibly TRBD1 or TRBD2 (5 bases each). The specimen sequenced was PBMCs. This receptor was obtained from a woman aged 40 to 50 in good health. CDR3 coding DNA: TGTGCCAGCAGCCAAGATAAAGGGACCGGAATCCAAGAGACCCAGTACTTC. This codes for CASSQDKGTGIQETQYF.